This is a list of T cell receptor beta chains from one sample in a study of blood T cell repertoires in COVID-19. Generated by immunoSEQ multiplex PCR, the TCRdb table keeps only in-frame clones and is missing some. The table includes 250,000 to 300,000 clones, roughly 89% detected once. Sample: peripheral blood. The receptors here all came from a middle-aged woman who had recovered from COVID-19. Both conserved end residues are part of each CDR3. Each record gives: clone size, V gene, CDR3 length, D gene, J gene, CDR3 DNA, CDR3 protein. D genes are given only for firm matches. Clone size, where shown, is once, few, many, or a class for clones that have expanded.

>NA|TRBV28|14|TRBD1|TRBJ2-1
TGTGCCAGCAGAAGGACAGGGAAGAGCAATGAGCAGTTCTTC
CASRRTGKSNEQFF
>NA|TRBV28|16|NA|TRBJ2-5
TGTGCCAGCAATACTCCCCAGCAGGGTCCCGAAGAGACCCAGTACTTC
CASNTPQQGPEETQYF
>NA|TRBV5-1|18|NA|TRBJ2-4
TGCGCCAGCAGCTTAACGTACTTCGGGACTGGGGGCAAAAACATTCAGTACTTC
CASSLTYFGTGGKNIQYF
>NA|TRBV14|18|TRBD2|TRBJ2-1
TGTGCCAGCAGCCAAGGGACTAGCGGGACCCGGCCGCACAATGAGCAGTTCTTC
CASSQGTSGTRPHNEQFF
>NA|TRBV9|15|TRBD2|TRBJ2-4
TGTGCCAGCAGCGCACTAGCGGGGGCCCAAAACATTCAGTACTTC
CASSALAGAQNIQYF
>NA|TRBV5-1|15|TRBD1|TRBJ1-3
TGCGCCAGCAGCTTGGAAGGACAGGCAGGAAACACCATATATTTT
CASSLEGQAGNTIYF
>NA|TRBV7-9|16|TRBD1|TRBJ1-3
TGTGCCAGCAGCCAGATAGACAGGGTGGCTGGAAACACCATATATTTT
CASSQIDRVAGNTIYF
>once|TRBV18|14|TRBD1|TRBJ2-5
TGTGCCAGCTCCCTCGGGACAGACCAAGAGACCCAGTACTTC
CASSLGTDQETQYF
>NA|TRBV9|13|NA|TRBJ1-1
TGTGCCAGCAGCGTAGAGACAGACGACCAAGCTTTCTTT
CASSVETDDQAFF
>NA|TRBV5-5|14|NA|TRBJ2-5
TGTGCCAGCAGCTTGGGCCCCAGCCAAGAGACCCAGTACTTC
CASSLGPSQETQYF
>few|TRBV9|19|NA|TRBJ2-3
TGTGCCAGCAGCGTGACGTTCACGGGGGGCGTAGGGACCACAGATACGCAGTATTTT
CASSVTFTGGVGTTDTQYF
>NA|TRBV3-1/TRBV3-2|17|TRBD1|TRBJ2-1
TGTGCCAGCAGCCCCCATCTCGGGGACAGTAGGAAGAATGAGCAGTTCTTC
CASSPHLGDSRKNEQFF
>NA|TRBV7-9|12|TRBD1|TRBJ1-1
TGTGCCAGCAGCCAGGATACAGGGGGAGCTTTCTTT
CASSQDTGGAFF
>NA|TRBV19|15|NA|TRBJ1-1
TGTGCCAGTAGTGACCTCCCGGGGGTGAGGACTGAAGCTTTCTTT
CASSDLPGVRTEAFF
>NA|TRBV5-1|16|TRBD2|TRBJ2-3
TGCGCCAGCAGCTTGGCCGCAGGACTAGAGGGGGATACGCAGTATTTT
CASSLAAGLEGDTQYF
>NA|TRBV7-7|15|TRBD2|TRBJ2-5
TGCGCTAGCAGCTTAGCGGGAGCGGAACAAGAGACCCAGTACTTC
CASSLAGAEQETQYF
>NA|TRBV30|15|TRBD1|TRBJ2-2
TGTGCCTGGCTCCCAGGGGGAGTTTGGACCGGGGAGCTGTTTTTT
CAWLPGGVWTGELFF
>NA|TRBV28|17|TRBD2|TRBJ2-2
TGTGCCAGCAGTTTTTGGACTAGCGGGAAAAACACCGGGGAGCTGTTTTTT
CASSFWTSGKNTGELFF
>NA|TRBV18|15|TRBD1|TRBJ1-1
TGTGCCAGCTCACCACGGACAGGGGTAGACACTGAAGCTTTCTTT
CASSPRTGVDTEAFF
>NA|TRBV7-9|14|TRBD2|TRBJ2-3
TGTGCCAGCAGACAGACTAGCGGCACAGATACGCAGTATTTT
CASRQTSGTDTQYF
>NA|TRBV6-4|16|NA|TRBJ2-7
TGTGCCAGCAGTGACCCGGAGAGGAGTTCCGTGCCCGAGCAGTACTTC
CASSDPERSSVPEQYF
>NA|TRBV5-1|15|TRBD1|TRBJ1-1
TGCGCCAGCAGCCCTCGGACAGGTATGAACACTGAAGCTTTCTTT
CASSPRTGMNTEAFF
>NA|TRBV5-6|15|TRBD1|TRBJ2-7
TGTGCCAGCAGCTCATGGGACAGGGGGCTTTCCGAGCAGTACTTC
CASSSWDRGLSEQYF
>NA|TRBV10-3|14|NA|TRBJ2-7
TGTGCCACCAGACCCGGGCAGGACACTAACGAGCAGTACTTC
CATRPGQDTNEQYF
>NA|TRBV6-5|15|NA|TRBJ2-3
TGTGCCAGCAGTTCGAGAGGGCTTAGCACAGATACGCAGTATTTT
CASSSRGLSTDTQYF
>once|TRBV2|13|NA|TRBJ2-2
TGTGCCAGCAGTGAAATACATTCCGGGGAGCTGTTTTTT
CASSEIHSGELFF
>NA|TRBV5-8|17|TRBD2|TRBJ2-7
TGTGCCAGCAGCCCGAATTGGGGGACTAGTACTAGCTACGAGCAGTACTTC
CASSPNWGTSTSYEQYF
>NA|TRBV11-2|18|NA|TRBJ1-4
TGTGCCAGCAGCTTAGATCTCCGCACAGGGAAGTTAAATGAAAAACTGTTTTTT
CASSLDLRTGKLNEKLFF
>NA|TRBV6-1|12|NA|TRBJ2-4
TGTGCCAGCAGTGAACTCCAGTTCATTCAGTACTTC
CASSELQFIQYF
>NA|TRBV5-4|12|NA|TRBJ2-7
TGTGCCAGCAGCTCCGGGTCTTACGAGCAGTACTTC
CASSSGSYEQYF
>NA|TRBV27|12|NA|TRBJ2-1
TGTGCCAGCTCCAAACTAGGGAATGAGCAGTTCTTC
CASSKLGNEQFF
>NA|TRBV12-3/TRBV12-4|13|NA|TRBJ1-2
TGTGCCAGCAGTTTGGGCAGCTACTATGGCTACACCTTC
CASSLGSYYGYTF
>NA|TRBV19|14|NA|TRBJ2-7
TGTGCCAGCAGTCCTGGGCAGGGTGGCTACGAGCAGTACTTC
CASSPGQGGYEQYF
>NA|TRBV15|13|NA|TRBJ2-7
TGTGCCACCAGCGAACAGGGCCTTGGCGAGCAGTACTTC
CATSEQGLGEQYF
>few|TRBV6-2/TRBV6-3|14|TRBD1|TRBJ2-7
TGTGCCAGCAGTTCCTCGACAGGGACCTACGAGCAGTACTTC
CASSSSTGTYEQYF
>few|TRBV6-5|14|NA|TRBJ1-3
TGTGCCAGCAGACAACAGGGATCTGGAAACACCATATATTTT
CASRQQGSGNTIYF
>NA|TRBV19|14|TRBD2|TRBJ2-1
TGTGCCAGTAAACCCACTAGCGGGGGGGGTGAGCAGTTCTTC
CASKPTSGGGEQFF
>NA|TRBV11-2|14|TRBD1|TRBJ1-4
TGTGCCAGCAGCTCAGGGGGTACTAATGAAAAACTGTTTTTT
CASSSGGTNEKLFF
>NA|TRBV19|16|TRBD1|TRBJ1-6
TGTGCCAGTAGTCCGGGACAGGGGCTCTATAATTCACCCCTCCACTTT
CASSPGQGLYNSPLHF
>NA|TRBV18|15|NA|TRBJ2-1
TGTGCCAGCTCACCACAATCGGACAGCTACAATGAGCAGTTCTTC
CASSPQSDSYNEQFF